This TCR beta chain comes out of a study of T cell repertoires in cytomegalovirus infection. The overall study: Researchers turned to recently identified HLA-C-restricted CMV epitopes as well as well-studied HLA-B-restricted ones. It was the public TCR beta signatures that indicated both CMV infection and matching HLA type.

With regard to this clonotype: Antigen unknown.

The study's findings and limits: CMV-specific TCR beta clonotypes restricted by HLA-C dominated the ex vivo response.

Via MiXCR, TCRdb re-called the reads, giving one row per CDR3 protein. The data contain more than 65,000 distinct CDR3 sequences, under 55% of them singletons. Germline CDR1 MGHRA, CDR2 YSYEKL. This CDR3 has 15 residues. Trimming removed 3 bases at V and 0 bases at J, with 10 bases between. The J gene is TRBJ2-3, the V gene TRBV4-1; D gene uncertain. The specimen was CD8+ T cells from cultured PBMCs, collected from culture after CMV antigen stimulation. The TCR was taken from a human donor in good health (CMV status not recorded). Some clones in this sample may be carry-over from other donors' samples. As DNA, the CDR3 is TGCGCCAGCAGCCAGTGGGGATCTAGCACAGATACGCAGTATTTT. This sequence encodes CASSQWGSSTDTQYF.